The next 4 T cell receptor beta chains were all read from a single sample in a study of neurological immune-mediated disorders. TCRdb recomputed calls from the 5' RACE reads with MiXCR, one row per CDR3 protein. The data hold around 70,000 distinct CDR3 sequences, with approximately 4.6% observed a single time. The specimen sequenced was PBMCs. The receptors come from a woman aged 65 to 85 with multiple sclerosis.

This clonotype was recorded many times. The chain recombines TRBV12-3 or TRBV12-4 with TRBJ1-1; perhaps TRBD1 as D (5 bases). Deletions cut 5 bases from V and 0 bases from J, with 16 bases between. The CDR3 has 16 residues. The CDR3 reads CASSPSGHFMNTEAFF. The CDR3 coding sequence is TGTGCCAGCAGTCCCTCAGGACATTTCATGAACACTGAAGCTTTCTTT.

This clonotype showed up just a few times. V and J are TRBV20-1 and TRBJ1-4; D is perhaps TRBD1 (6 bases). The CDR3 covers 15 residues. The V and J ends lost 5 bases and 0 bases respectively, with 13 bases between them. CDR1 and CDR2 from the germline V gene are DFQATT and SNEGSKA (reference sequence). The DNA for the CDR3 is TGCAGTGCTTGGGACACAGACACAACTAATGAAAAACTGTTTTTT. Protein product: CSAWDTDTTNEKLFF.

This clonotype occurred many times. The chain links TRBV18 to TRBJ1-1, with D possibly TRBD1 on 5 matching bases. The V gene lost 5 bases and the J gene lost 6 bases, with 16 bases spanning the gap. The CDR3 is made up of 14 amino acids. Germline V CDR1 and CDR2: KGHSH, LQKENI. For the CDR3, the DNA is TGTGCCAGCTCATCGACAAGGGGTTACGCTGAAGCTTTCTTT. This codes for CASSSTRGYAEAFF.

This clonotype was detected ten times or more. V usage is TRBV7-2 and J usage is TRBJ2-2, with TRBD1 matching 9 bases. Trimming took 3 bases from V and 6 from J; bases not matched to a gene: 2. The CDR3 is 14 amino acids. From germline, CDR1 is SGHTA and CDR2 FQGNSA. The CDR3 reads CASSLGQGSGELFF. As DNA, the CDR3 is TGTGCCAGCAGCTTGGGACAGGGCTCCGGGGAGCTGTTTTTT. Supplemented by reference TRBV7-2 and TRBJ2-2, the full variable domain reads GAGVSQSPSNKVTEKGKDVELRCDPISGHTALYWYRQSLGQGLEFLIYFQGNSAPDKSGLPSDRFSAERTGGSVSTLTIQRTQQEDSAVYLCASSLGQGSGELFFGEGSRLTVL.